The next 21 T cell receptor beta chains were all read from a single sample in a study of T cell responses to AZD1222 COVID-19 vaccine. The method was immunoSEQ multiplex PCR; TCRdb's version includes in-frame clones alone and lacks a portion of them. The sample yields 100,000 to 150,000 clones, 75% to 90% seen once. Sequencing used peripheral blood, obtained 28 days after the second AZD1222 dose. The receptors shown here come from an adult who received the AZD1222 COVID-19 vaccine.

V and J are TRBV19 and TRBJ2-3, with a weak D call TRBD2 (7 bases). The CDR3 consists of 15 residues. Trimming pared 5 bases from V and 2 bases from J, leaving 14 bases between. The germline gives CDR1 LNHDA, CDR2 SQIVND (reference sequence). The chain's CDR3 is CASSGGRGITDTQYF. In DNA form, the CDR3 reads TGTGCCAGTAGTGGGGGGCGGGGGATCACAGATACGCAGTATTTT.

This clone was recorded only once. The rearrangement links TRBV10-3 to TRBJ2-2; D is undetermined. V lost 3 bases, J lost 1 base, and 6 bases lay in between. The germline gives CDR1 ENHRY, CDR2 SYGVKD. This CDR3 has 14 residues. The CDR3 sequence: CAISENQNTGELFF. In DNA, the CDR3 is TGTGCCATCAGTGAAAATCAGAACACCGGGGAGCTGTTTTTT.

The chain's CDR3 is CASSQVEVTNSPLHF. As DNA, the CDR3 is TGTGCCAGCAGCCAAGTTGAGGTTACGAATTCACCCCTCCACTTT. The chain recombines TRBV4-2 with TRBJ1-6; unclear D gene. Trimming stripped 1 base from V and 7 bases from J, with 11 bases between. The CDR3 is made up of 15 amino acids. Per the germline V gene, CDR1 is LGHNA and CDR2 is YNFKEQ.

The V and J genes are TRBV25-1 and TRBJ1-5; 10 nucleotides align to TRBD1. Germline loops: CDR1 MGHDK, CDR2 SYGVNS. This CDR3 has 14 amino acids. Trimming cost V 4 bases and J 7 bases; bases outside gene matches: 4. CDR3 DNA: TGTGCCAGCAGTGCCTGGGACAGGGGCCAGCCCCAGCATTTT. It encodes CASSAWDRGQPQHF.

This clone has more than one count but fewer than ten. The chain joins TRBV28 to TRBJ2-5; D uncertain. The V and J ends lost 1 base and 4 bases respectively, with 10 bases between them. CDR1 MDHEN and CDR2 SYDVKM come from the germline V gene. The CDR3 runs 14 residues. The CDR3 DNA follows: TGTGCCAGCAGTTTATTAGGCAGGCCAGAGACCCAGTACTTC. This translates into CASSLLGRPETQYF.

For this clone: In the same sample, other DNA sequences code for this CDR3. The V call is TRBV5-1, the J call TRBJ2-6; D call uncertain. The germline gives CDR1 SGHRS, CDR2 YFSETQ. This CDR3 spans 17 amino acids. The V gene lost 2 bases and the J gene lost 1 base, with 13 bases spanning the gap. The CDR3 DNA reads TGCGCCAGCAGCTTACAGCCTTTGGGTTCTGGGGCCAACGTCCTGACTTTC. Encoded protein: CASSLQPLGSGANVLTF.

The chain is built from TRBV27 and TRBJ2-3, with a tentative D call TRBD2 (5 bases). The V end lost 6 bases, the J end lost 1 base, and 11 bases lay between the germline ends. CDR1 and CDR2 from the germline V gene are MNHEY and SMNVEV (reference sequence). This CDR3 has 14 residues. The CDR3 bases are TGTGCCAGCAGGCTGTTCGGGGGCACAGATACGCAGTATTTT. Translation gives CASRLFGGTDTQYF.

This chain connects TRBV21-1 to TRBJ1-5; TRBD1 is the table's D call and was not checked against the DNA. TRBV21-1 is classified as a pseudogene. The CDR3 sequence is 18 residues long. In DNA, the CDR3 is TGTGCCAGCAGCAAAATATCCCGGACAGCCCATAGCAATCAGCCCCAGCATTTT. Its protein product is CASSKISRTAHSNQPQHF.

The chain couples TRBV12-3 or TRBV12-4 to TRBJ1-1, with D perhaps matching TRBD1 (5 bases). CDR3 length: 13 amino acids. Trimming took 7 bases from V and 4 from J, leaving 13 bases between them. Here the CDR3 reads CASTMGEGTEAFF. CDR3 bases: TGTGCCAGCACCATGGGGGAAGGCACTGAAGCTTTCTTT.

This clone was seen a single time. CDR3 amino acids: CASSPTFRRNTEAFF. The CDR3 coding sequence is TGCGCCAGCAGCCCTACCTTTAGACGGAACACTGAAGCTTTCTTT. The J gene is TRBJ1-1, the V gene TRBV5-1; no definite D call. Per the germline V gene, CDR1 is SGHRS and CDR2 is YFSETQ. The CDR3 has 15 residues. Deletions cut 4 bases from V and 1 base from J, with 14 bases between.

The chain uses TRBV10-3 and TRBJ2-6; TRBD2 matches 8 bases. This CDR3 has 18 amino acids. Germline CDR1 ENHRY, CDR2 SYGVKD. V lost 8 bases to trimming and J lost 4 bases; unmatched junction nucleotides: 16. CDR3: CAIGGGSGGTLGANVLTF. For the CDR3, the DNA is TGTGCCATCGGCGGGGGCAGCGGGGGAACTCTGGGGGCCAACGTCCTGACTTTC.

The V call is TRBV2, the J call TRBJ1-4; 10 positions match TRBD1. Trimming cost V 7 bases and J 3 bases; bases outside gene matches: 8. Germline lookup yields CDR1 SNHLY and CDR2 FYNNEI. CDR3 length: 16 amino acids. CDR3 DNA sequence: TGTGCCAGCATCCGGGACAGGGGTTCCGCTAATGAAAAACTGTTTTTT. Protein product: CASIRDRGSANEKLFF.

The CDR3 sequence is CASRTGTGITEAFF. CDR3 coding DNA: TGTGCCAGCAGAACCGGGACAGGAATCACTGAAGCTTTCTTT. The chain has TRBV25-1 and TRBJ1-1; 8 nucleotides align to TRBD1. V lost 6 bases and J lost 4; bases outside the gene matches: 7. Germline loops: CDR1 MGHDK, CDR2 SYGVNS. The CDR3 is made up of 14 amino acids.

The genes are TRBV7-2 and TRBJ1-1; D unclear. Between the trimmed V and J ends, which lost 1 base and 1 base, there was a span of 7 bases. This CDR3 contains 14 residues. Germline V gives CDR1 SGHTA, CDR2 FQGNSA. CDR3 sequence (DNA): TGTGCCAGCAGCTTAGGACACCAGAACACTGAAGCTTTCTTT. Translation: CASSLGHQNTEAFF.

The CDR3, as DNA: TGCGCCAGCAGCCAAGTGGGGGGATATGGCTACACCTTC. Translating it yields CASSQVGGYGYTF. This chain connects TRBV4-1 to TRBJ1-2; D might be TRBD1 (5 bases). Germline V lookup: CDR1 MGHRA, CDR2 YSYEKL. V lost 1 base, J lost 5 bases, and 8 bases lay in between. CDR3 length: 13 amino acids.

The DNA of the CDR3 is TGTGCCAGCAGGTCGGGACAGGGAAATCAGCCCCAGCATTTT. It encodes CASRSGQGNQPQHF. The genes are TRBV28 and TRBJ1-5; 9 positions agree with TRBD1. The CDR3 is 14 residues long. V dropped 6 bases and J dropped 4; count of bases not matched to a gene: 4. Germline values: CDR1 MDHEN, CDR2 SYDVKM.

The genes are TRBV28 and TRBJ2-3, with 8 bases that match TRBD1. This CDR3 is built from 14 residues. Trimming removed 4 bases from V and 2 bases from J; junction bases left unmatched: 2. CDR1 is MDHEN and CDR2 is SYDVKM in the germline V gene. CDR3 region: CASSSGQDTDTQYF. The CDR3, as DNA: TGTGCCAGCAGTTCGGGACAGGACACAGATACGCAGTATTTT.

This chain links TRBV10-3 with TRBJ2-7, with 8 bases lining up with TRBD1. The CDR3 consists of 14 residues. Germline V gene lookup returns CDR1 ENHRY and CDR2 SYGVKD. V gave up 5 bases and J gave up 5 bases; unmatched junction bases: 8. CDR3 sequence (DNA): TGTGCCATCAGTAACAACGACAGGGGCAACGAGCAGTACTTC. The encoded protein is CAISNNDRGNEQYF.

This clone was detected only a few times. This chain uses TRBV30 with TRBJ2-1; D could derive from TRBD1 or TRBD2 (6 bases each). The germline V gene has CDR1 GTSNPN and CDR2 SVGIG (reference sequence). This CDR3 is 14 amino acids long. The CDR3 DNA follows: TGTGCTAATAGGGGGGCGGGGAGCCCCAATGAGCAGTTCTTC. Protein sequence: CANRGAGSPNEQFF.

In its sample, this clone was seen once. The chain employs TRBV12-3 or TRBV12-4 and TRBJ1-3; D may be TRBD1 (6 bases). V gave up 3 bases and J gave up 14 bases, with 11 bases separating them. CDR3 length: 11 amino acids. The CDR3 nucleotides read TGTGCCAGCAGTTTGGGGGGCGCCGTATATTTT. Amino acids: CASSLGGAVYF.

V is TRBV29-1 and J is TRBJ1-1, with no clear D. CDR1 and CDR2 from the germline V gene are SQVTM and ANQGSEA. The V end lost 7 bases, the J end lost 1 base, and 13 bases lay between the germline ends. This CDR3 is 13 amino acids long. CDR3 sequence (DNA): TGCAGCGCCGAAGGACTGACGAACACTGAAGCTTTCTTT. This encodes CSAEGLTNTEAFF.